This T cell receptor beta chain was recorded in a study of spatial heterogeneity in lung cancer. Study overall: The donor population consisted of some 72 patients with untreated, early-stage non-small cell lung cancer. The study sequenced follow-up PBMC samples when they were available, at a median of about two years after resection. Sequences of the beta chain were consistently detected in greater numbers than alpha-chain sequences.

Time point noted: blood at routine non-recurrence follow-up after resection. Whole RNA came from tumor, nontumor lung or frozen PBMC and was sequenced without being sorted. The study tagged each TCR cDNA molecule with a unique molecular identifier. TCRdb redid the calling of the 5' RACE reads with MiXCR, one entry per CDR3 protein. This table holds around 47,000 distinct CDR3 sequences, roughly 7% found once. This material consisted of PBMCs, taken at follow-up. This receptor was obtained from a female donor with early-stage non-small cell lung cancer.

CDR3 bases: TGCAGTGCTAGAGATCGGGAGGAGGCGCCCTCGAGGTCCCAGCATTTT. Translated, it gives CSARDREEAPSRSQHF. This chain links TRBV20-1 with TRBJ1-5; unclear D gene. The CDR3 spans 16 residues. The germline V gene has CDR1 DFQATT and CDR2 SNEGSKA (reference sequence). V dropped 0 bases and J dropped 11 bases, with 23 bases sitting between them.